What follows describes a single TCR beta chain. Its antigen is unidentified. TCRdb reanalyzed the 5' RACE reads, giving one entry per CDR3 protein sequence and no DNA. The table gives fewer than 300,000 distinct CDR3 sequences; the top ten clones make up 4.2% of it. This entry belongs to a study of T cells expressing NK-cell markers. About the research overall: From sorted CD3+CD56+NKG2C+, CD3+CD56+NKG2C- and CD3+CD56-NKG2C+ T cells came the TCR beta repertoires. Whole-study results and caveats: Dominance of the CD3+CD56-NKG2C+ fraction by these clonotypes also held in several donors. Of the CD8+ T cells in a handful of donors, about 1.0-7.0% belonged to dominant NKG2C+ clonotypes.

The germline CDR1 and CDR2 sequences are SEHNR and FQNEAQ (reference sequence). The CDR3 has 14 residues. The chain employs TRBV7-9 and TRBJ2-3. This TCR derives from a woman between 18 and 70 years old in good health. The sample comprised blood T cells: a sorted CD56 or NKG2C T cell subset, CD4+ or CD8+ T cells, or bulk PBMC T cells (not recorded which). CDR3 residues: CASSFDGSSDTQYF.